This T cell receptor beta chain appears in the sequencing data of a study of blood T cell repertoires in COVID-19. Turning to the study itself: Italy, Spain and the United States were the sources of the convalescent and acute COVID-19 samples.

Trimming took 5 bases from V and 2 from J; bases not matched to a gene: 5. This CDR3 contains 15 residues. Germline CDR1 LGHDT, CDR2 YNNKEL (reference sequence). In the authors' workflow: From reference gene primer amplification, estimates of nucleated cell counts were derived. Method: immunoSEQ multiplex PCR; TCRdb's copy keeps in-frame clones and lacks some. V and J calls and clone size are those listed in that table; D and trimming were worked out from the DNA. Of around 130,000 clones listed, 70% to 85% are singletons. The rearrangement links TRBV3-1 (or the pseudogene TRBV3-2) to TRBJ1-2, with TRBD1 matching over 10 bases. Input material: peripheral blood. The clonotype originates from a woman aged 60 to 75 with acute or convalescent COVID-19. The CDR3 spells CASSVGTGANYGYTF. DNA for the CDR3: TGTGCCAGCAGCGTAGGGACAGGGGCGAACTATGGCTACACCTTC.